This T cell receptor beta chain appears in the sequencing data of a study of radiation and T cells in renal cell carcinoma. The wider study: Nephrectomy followed 15 Gy stereotactic body radiation by 4 weeks.

Specified time point: baseline pretreatment blood. Treatment in this sample: 15 Gy SBRT to primary tumor, nephrectomy 4 weeks later. Clear cell pathology was present in this patient's renal cell carcinoma. Notes on the study in general: Top tumor clonotypes rose in blood 2 weeks post-radiation, then contracted.

This clone has only one observation. Antigen: not known. Per the germline V gene, CDR1 is SEHNR and CDR2 is FQNEAQ (reference sequence). The CDR3 runs to 14 residues. V was clipped by 5 bases and J by 1 base; unmatched bases: 3. The data were produced by immunoSEQ multiplex PCR, yet TCRdb's version contains in-frame clones alone and is incomplete. The repertoire holds some 95,000 clones, with 65% to 90% as singletons. The chain employs TRBV7-9 and TRBJ1-1, with 8 bases lining up with TRBD1. The receptor was isolated from a man aged 50-59 years with renal cell carcinoma. The sequencing here drew on blood, taken from a patient whose treatment included radiotherapy and nephrectomy. This chain's CDR3 is CASSHRGKNTEAFF. CDR3 DNA: TGTGCCAGCAGCCACAGGGGGAAGAACACTGAAGCTTTCTTT.